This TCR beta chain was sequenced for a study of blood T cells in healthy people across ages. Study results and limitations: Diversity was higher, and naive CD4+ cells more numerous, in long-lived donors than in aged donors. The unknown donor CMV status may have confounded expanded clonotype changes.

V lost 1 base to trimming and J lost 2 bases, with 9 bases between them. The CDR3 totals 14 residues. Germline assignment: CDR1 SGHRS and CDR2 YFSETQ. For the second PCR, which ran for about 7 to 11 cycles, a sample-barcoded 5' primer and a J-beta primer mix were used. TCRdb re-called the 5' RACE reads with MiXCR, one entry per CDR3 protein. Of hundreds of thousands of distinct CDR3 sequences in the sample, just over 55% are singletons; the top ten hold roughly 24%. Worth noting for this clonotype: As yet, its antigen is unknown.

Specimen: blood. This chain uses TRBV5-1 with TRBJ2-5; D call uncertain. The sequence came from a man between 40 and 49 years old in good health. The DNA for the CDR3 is TGCGCCAGCAGCTTGTCATCGACACAAGAGACCCAGTACTTC. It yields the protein CASSLSSTQETQYF.